This T cell receptor beta chain is from a study of T cells in Graves' hyperthyroidism and ophthalmopathy. The study's findings and limits: Most clonotypes that expanded in the thyroid above 0.001 also showed up in blood.

Disease duration under 2 months; hyperthyroidism patients were aged 18 to 65. Patients were excluded because of uncontrolled infection, other autoimmune disease, pregnancy or lactation. Amplification targeted TCR beta CDR3 regions from RNA transcripts. RT-PCR in the first round (using the HTBI primer set) targeted the TCR CDR3. TCRdb re-called the multiplex PCR reads with MiXCR, one entry per CDR3 protein. The sample has approximately 49,000 distinct CDR3 sequences, 45% to 65% seen once. This clonotype has ten or more counts. Its target is not known. V was clipped by 5 bases and J by 4 bases, with 9 bases between them. Germline CDR1 and CDR2: SEHNR and FQNEAQ (reference sequence). CDR3 length equals 13 residues.

Specimen: peripheral blood or thyroid tissue (not recorded which). The sequence was obtained from a man between 18 and 35 years old with Graves' hyperthyroidism. J is TRBJ1-5 and V is TRBV7-9; D call uncertain. CDR3 nucleotides: TGTGCCAGCAGCCTAAGGGCTAATCAGCCCCAGCATTTT. Amino acids: CASSLRANQPQHF.